This T cell receptor beta chain was observed in a study of naive and memory T cell subsets. Notes on the study in general: Over 90% of naive TCR sequences appeared only once after error correction, unlike memory subsets.

A note on this clonotype: Its specificity is not known.

Both TRBC1 and TRBC2 were covered by a beta constant-region primer of two equimolar oligonucleotides. One entry per CDR3 protein, called by TCRdb with MiXCR from the UMI-ligation and nested PCR reads. The sample has about 85,000 distinct CDR3 sequences, less than 15% seen once. The CDR3 contains 13 residues. Germline CDR1 is KGHSH and CDR2 is LQKENI. Trimming left V 3 bases short and J 4 bases short, with 10 bases between. Input material: central memory CD4+ T cells from blood. This sequence originates from a human donor in good health. This chain connects TRBV18 to TRBJ2-7; D is undetermined. This CDR3 reads CASSPAPGYEQYF. The CDR3, as DNA: TGTGCCAGCTCACCCGCCCCGGGTTACGAGCAGTACTTC.